Sequencing of this TCR beta chain was carried out in a study of T cell clonotyping in hematopoietic cell transplantation. Study information: Recipient samples before transplant were obtained post-cytoreduction.

With regard to this clone: Its antigen remains unknown.

V shed 6 bases, J shed 2 bases, and the junction held 4 bases outside the gene matches. In germline, CDR1 is MNHEY, CDR2 SVGAGI. The CDR3 totals 14 residues. TCRdb keeps only in-frame clones here, not all; method: immunoSEQ multiplex PCR. Here the sample spans about 5,100 clones, less than 35% being singletons. Whole-study findings and limits: Graft donor and pretransplant recipient Inverse Simpson Index values predicted broader posttransplant TCR diversity.

The time point was: recipient sample about 28 days before transplant, after cytoreduction. Recipients were bled about 28 days pretransplant and at posttransplant days 30, 100, 180. The chain uses TRBV6-5 and TRBJ2-3, with TRBD2 matching over 8 bases. This material consisted of peripheral blood mononuclear cells, taken before stem cell transplant. This TCR came from a man aged 50-59 years with myelofibrosis. Some clones in this sample may be carry-over from other donors' samples. The CDR3 DNA reads as TGTGCCAGCAGAGCGGGAGCCGTCACAGATACGCAGTATTTT. It is translated as CASRAGAVTDTQYF.